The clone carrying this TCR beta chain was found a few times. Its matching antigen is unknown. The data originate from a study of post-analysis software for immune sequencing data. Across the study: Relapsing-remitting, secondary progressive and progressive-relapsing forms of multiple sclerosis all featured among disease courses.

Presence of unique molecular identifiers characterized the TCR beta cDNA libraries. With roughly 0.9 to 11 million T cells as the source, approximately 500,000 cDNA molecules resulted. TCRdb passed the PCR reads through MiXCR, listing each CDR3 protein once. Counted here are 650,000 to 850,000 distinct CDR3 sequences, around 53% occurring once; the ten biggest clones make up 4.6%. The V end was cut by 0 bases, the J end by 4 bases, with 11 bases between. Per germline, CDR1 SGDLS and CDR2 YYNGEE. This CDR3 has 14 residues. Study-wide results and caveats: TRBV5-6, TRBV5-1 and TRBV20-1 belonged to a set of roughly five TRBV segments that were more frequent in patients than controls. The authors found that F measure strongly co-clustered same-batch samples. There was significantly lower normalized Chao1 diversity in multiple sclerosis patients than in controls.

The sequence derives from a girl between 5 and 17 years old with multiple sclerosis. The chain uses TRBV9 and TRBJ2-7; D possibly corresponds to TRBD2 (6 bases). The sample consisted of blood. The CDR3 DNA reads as TGTGCCAGCAGCGTAGGCAGGGAGGCATACGAGCAGTACTTC. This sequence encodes CASSVGREAYEQYF.